This T cell receptor beta chain was sequenced for a study of blood T cells in healthy people across ages. Study observations and caveats: The recorded TCR beta diversity per million T cells decreased in a roughly linear manner with age.

This clonotype was detected many times. No antigen is known for it. Germline V gives CDR1 MDHEN, CDR2 SYDVKM. The CDR3 sequence is 13 residues long. V was clipped by 4 bases and J by 5 bases, with 11 bases between them. A second PCR of about 7 to 11 cycles used a sample-barcoded 5' primer and a J-beta primer mix. TCRdb passed the 5' RACE reads through MiXCR, listing each CDR3 protein once. Here the sample spans about 680,000 distinct CDR3 sequences, approximately 50% being singletons. The receptor's source is a woman in her fifties or sixties in good health. Specimen: blood. The chain couples TRBV28 to TRBJ2-5; D is unresolved. CDR3 DNA: TGTGCCAGCAGTTCTTGGGTGGGCGAGACCCAGTACTTC. Amino acids: CASSSWVGETQYF.